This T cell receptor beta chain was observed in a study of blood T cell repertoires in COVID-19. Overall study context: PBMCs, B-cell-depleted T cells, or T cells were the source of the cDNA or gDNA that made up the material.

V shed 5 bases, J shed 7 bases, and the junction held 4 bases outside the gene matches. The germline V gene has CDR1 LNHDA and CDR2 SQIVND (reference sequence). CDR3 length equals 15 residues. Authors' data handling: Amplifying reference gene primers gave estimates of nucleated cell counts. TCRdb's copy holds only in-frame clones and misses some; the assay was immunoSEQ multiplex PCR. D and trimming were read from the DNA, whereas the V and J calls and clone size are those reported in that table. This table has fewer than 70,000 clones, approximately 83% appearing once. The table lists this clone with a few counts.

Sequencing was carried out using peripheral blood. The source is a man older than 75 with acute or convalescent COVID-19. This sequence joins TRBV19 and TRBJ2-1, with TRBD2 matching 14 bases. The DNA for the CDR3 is TGTGCCAGTAGTGGCGGGACTAGCGGGAGAAATGAGCAGTTCTTC. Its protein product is CASSGGTSGRNEQFF.